This T cell receptor beta chain was recovered during a study of blood T cell repertoires in COVID-19. The CDR3 is 13 residues long. The trim removed 6 bases at V and 0 bases at J, leaving 4 bases unmatched. CDR1 and CDR2 (germline): SQVTM, ANQGSEA. In this sample, this clone turned up once. Assignments of participants to cohorts depended upon their own reported clinical history. Cohort 3 recovery required two negative PCRs, clearance, or symptom resolution. TCRdb's table, derived via immunoSEQ multiplex PCR, lists solely in-frame clones and lacks some. The sample shows 130,000 or so clones, over 80% of them seen only once.

Sequenced material: PBMCs or T cells enriched from blood (not recorded which). The receptor's source is a woman aged 25 to 39 who had recovered from COVID-19. The J gene is TRBJ1-1, the V gene TRBV29-1, with TRBD1 matching 7 bases. CDR3 sequence reads: CSVLTGMNTEAFF. DNA of the CDR3: TGCAGCGTCCTGACAGGGATGAACACTGAAGCTTTCTTT.